These T cell receptor beta chains were read from a single sample in a study of CD8+ T cells in alopecia areata. The method was immunoSEQ multiplex PCR; TCRdb's version includes in-frame clones alone and lacks a portion of them. The sample carries 200,000 to 250,000 clones, around 62% recorded once. Sequenced here: CD4+ T cells sorted from blood, sampled at week 0. The source of these receptors is a human donor with alopecia areata. Each CDR3 is given with its conserved first and last residue. D genes are given only for firm matches. For some rows the clone size is stated as once, few or many, or as a class when expanded; others skip it.

j_call | v_call | d_call | clone_size | cdr3_aa | cdr3_nt
TRBJ2-7 | TRBV30 | - | - | CAWSVGGGEQYF | TGTGCCTGGAGTGTTGGGGGAGGCGAGCAGTACTTC
TRBJ2-3 | TRBV19 | TRBD2 | - | CASSIGLAGADTQYF | TGTGCCAGTAGTATTGGGCTAGCGGGAGCAGATACGCAGTATTTT
TRBJ2-4 | TRBV15 | TRBD1 | - | CATSVDRGNIQYF | TGTGCCACCAGCGTCGACAGGGGAAACATTCAGTACTTC
TRBJ2-2 | TRBV2 | - | - | CASRVTNTGELFF | TGTGCCAGCAGGGTTACGAACACCGGGGAGCTGTTTTTT
TRBJ1-5 | TRBV9 | TRBD1 | - | CASSVGTGHSNQPQHF | TGTGCCAGCAGCGTAGGGACAGGGCACAGCAATCAGCCCCAGCATTTT
TRBJ1-2 | TRBV19 | - | - | CASSPGLVGYTF | TGTGCCAGTTCTCCAGGCCTCGTCGGCTACACCTTC
TRBJ1-2 | TRBV6-5 | TRBD1 | - | CATGDRASSYGYTF | TGTGCCACCGGAGACAGGGCCTCCTCCTATGGCTACACCTTC
TRBJ1-1 | TRBV7-3 | - | few | CASSLDTVNTEAFF | TGTGCCAGCAGCTTGGACACCGTGAACACTGAAGCTTTCTTT
TRBJ2-2 | TRBV30 | TRBD2 | - | CAWRFGTSGSGELFF | TGTGCCTGGAGGTTCGGGACTAGCGGATCCGGGGAGCTGTTTTTT
TRBJ1-1 | TRBV27 | - | few | CASSRGSANTEAFF | TGTGCCAGCAGCCGGGGCTCAGCGAACACTGAAGCTTTCTTT
TRBJ1-1 | TRBV25-1 | - | - | CASSSLSAEAFF | TGTGCCAGCAGTAGTCTTTCTGCTGAAGCTTTCTTT
TRBJ2-2 | TRBV6-5 | - | many | CASRHGTRDTGELFF | TGTGCCAGCAGACACGGGACACGCGACACCGGGGAGCTGTTTTTT
TRBJ1-1 | TRBV27 | TRBD1 | - | CASRNRGDTEAFF | TGTGCCAGCAGGAACAGGGGGGACACTGAAGCTTTCTTT
TRBJ1-1 | TRBV5-6 | - | few | CASSFEGSTEAFF | TGTGCCAGCAGCTTTGAAGGTAGCACTGAAGCTTTCTTT
TRBJ2-3 | TRBV30 | TRBD2 | - | CAWGTWVAGTDTQYF | TGTGCCTGGGGAACGTGGGTAGCGGGAACAGATACGCAGTATTTT
TRBJ1-2 | TRBV20-1 | - | once | CSADPNYGYTF | TGCAGTGCTGACCCTAACTATGGCTACACCTTC
TRBJ2-2 | TRBV6-1 | - | - | CASSILDRNTGELFF | TGTGCCAGCAGTATCCTGGACAGGAACACCGGGGAGCTGTTTTTT
TRBJ2-5 | TRBV25-1 | TRBD2 | - | CASSELAGGQETQYF | TGTGCCAGCAGTGAGTTGGCGGGAGGGCAAGAGACCCAGTACTTC
TRBJ2-2 | TRBV5-1 | - | - | CASKAGNTGELFF | TGCGCCAGCAAAGCGGGTAACACCGGGGAGCTGTTTTTT
TRBJ2-7 | TRBV7-3 | TRBD2 | - | CASSPTSVAYEQYF | TGTGCCAGCAGCCCGACTAGCGTTGCCTACGAGCAGTACTTC
TRBJ2-2 | TRBV7-2 | TRBD1 | - | CASSLRGQGTDTGELFF | TGTGCCAGCAGCTTAAGGGGACAGGGAACGGACACCGGGGAGCTGTTTTTT
TRBJ1-1 | TRBV7-2 | - | - | CASSLVITGAEAFF | TGTGCCAGCAGCTTAGTGATTACTGGCGCTGAAGCTTTCTTT
TRBJ2-1 | TRBV7-2 | TRBD2 | few | CASSFTWSSGYNEQFF | TGTGCCAGCAGCTTTACTTGGTCTAGCGGGTACAATGAGCAGTTCTTC
TRBJ2-3 | TRBV29-1 | TRBD1 | few | CSLNRGSGTDTQYF | TGCAGCTTAAACAGGGGATCGGGCACAGATACGCAGTATTTT
TRBJ1-2 | TRBV7-9 | TRBD1 | - | CASSLAGTGEGYTF | TGTGCCAGCAGCTTAGCAGGGACAGGGGAAGGCTACACCTTC
TRBJ2-1 | TRBV25-1 | TRBD2 | few | CASISGGSYDEQFF | TGTGCCAGCATTAGCGGGGGCTCCTACGATGAGCAGTTCTTC
TRBJ2-3 | TRBV2 | - | - | CASSVERSSTDTQYF | TGTGCCAGCAGCGTAGAACGAAGTAGCACAGATACGCAGTATTTT
TRBJ2-1 | TRBV29-1 | - | - | CSVDGQNYNEQFF | TGCAGCGTTGACGGGCAGAACTACAATGAGCAGTTCTTC
TRBJ2-1 | TRBV30 | TRBD2 | few | CAWGTTPYNEQFF | TGTGCCTGGGGGACTACACCTTACAATGAGCAGTTCTTC
TRBJ1-6 | TRBV9 | - | few | CASSLDSGTLHF | TGTGCCAGCAGCTTAGACTCCGGGACACTCCACTTT
TRBJ2-7 | TRBV15 | TRBD2 | - | CATSREPWGGYEQYF | TGTGCCACCAGCAGAGAGCCATGGGGAGGGTACGAGCAGTACTTC
TRBJ2-7 | TRBV7-2 | - | - | CASSYLGISYEQYF | TGTGCCAGCAGCTACCTCGGGATCTCCTACGAGCAGTACTTC
TRBJ1-6 | TRBV7-9 | - | - | CASKDSATNSPLHF | TGTGCCAGCAAGGACTCGGCGACGAATTCACCCCTCCACTTT
TRBJ2-2 | TRBV29-1 | - | - | CSVGSPTTGELFF | TGCAGCGTTGGTAGCCCAACAACCGGGGAGCTGTTTTTT
TRBJ2-1 | TRBV7-3 | - | - | CASSLGTGNNEQFF | TGTGCCAGCAGCTTGGGAACAGGGAACAATGAGCAGTTCTTC
TRBJ2-6 | TRBV7-3 | TRBD1 | few | CASSLGTGGAAGANVLTF | TGTGCCAGCAGCTTAGGGACAGGGGGCGCAGCTGGGGCCAACGTCCTGACTTTC
TRBJ1-1 | TRBV29-1 | - | few | CSANLNTEAFF | TGCAGCGCCAACCTCAACACTGAAGCTTTCTTT
TRBJ2-7 | TRBV29-1 | - | - | CSVGFAGRSYEQYF | TGCAGCGTTGGGTTTGCGGGGCGCTCCTACGAGCAGTACTTC
TRBJ2-2 | TRBV27 | - | - | CASRITSTGELFF | TGTGCCAGCAGAATCACTAGCACCGGGGAGCTGTTTTTT
TRBJ2-7 | TRBV29-1 | TRBD2 | few | CSVGTTSYEQYF | TGCAGCGTGGGGACTACCTCCTACGAGCAGTACTTC
TRBJ1-4 | TRBV30 | - | few | CAWSGTAPLEKLFF | TGTGCCTGGAGTGGGACGGCCCCTTTGGAAAAACTGTTTTTT
TRBJ2-1 | TRBV7-9 | - | few | CASSLALAGGQNNEQFF | TGTGCCAGCAGCTTAGCGCTGGCCGGGGGGCAAAACAATGAGCAGTTCTTC
TRBJ2-4 | TRBV6-1 | TRBD1 | - | CASSGELRGRLMENIQYF | TGTGCCAGCAGTGGAGAGCTCAGGGGGCGGTTAATGGAAAACATTCAGTACTTC
TRBJ2-7 | TRBV29-1 | TRBD1 | - | CSAKDRSYEQYF | TGCAGCGCCAAGGACAGGTCCTACGAGCAGTACTTC
TRBJ2-7 | TRBV5-1 | - | - | CASSQLFQSYEQYF | TGCGCCAGCAGCCAACTGTTTCAATCCTACGAGCAGTACTTC
TRBJ1-1 | TRBV20-1 | - | - | CSARTPLEAFF | TGCAGTGCTAGAACCCCTTTAGAAGCTTTCTTT
TRBJ2-1 | TRBV29-1 | TRBD2 | many | CSVDGTSGGWIDNEQFF | TGCAGCGTTGACGGGACTAGCGGGGGCTGGATAGACAATGAGCAGTTCTTC
TRBJ2-3 | TRBV2 | TRBD2 | - | CASTYAGVTDTQYF | TGTGCCAGCACATACGCGGGGGTCACAGATACGCAGTATTTT